This is a list of T cell receptor beta chains from one sample in a study of graft-versus-host responses after intestinal transplantation. Only in-frame clones appear in the TCRdb table, and some are missing; sequencing was by immunoSEQ multiplex PCR. The sample yields about 19,000 clones, roughly a third seen once. The source was alloreactive CD4+ T cells from a mixed lymphocyte reaction culture, collected before transplantation. The receptors were sampled from a human patient who was an organ donor for intestinal transplantation. CDR3s include the opening cysteine and the closing phenylalanine or tryptophan. The D gene is left open where the match is weak. Size values are once, few and many counts, or a class for expanded clones, and some rows have none.

d_call | j_call | clone_size | v_call | cdr3_nt | cdr3_aa
. | TRBJ2-3 | . | TRBV15 | TGTGCCACCAGCAGAGATTTAGTGATGAGAGATACGCAGTATTTT | CATSRDLVMRDTQYF
. | TRBJ2-1 | . | TRBV11-3 | TGTGCCAGCAGCTTAGGTATCGGGGGAGGGGGCTCCTACAATGAGCAGTTCTTC | CASSLGIGGGGSYNEQFF
. | TRBJ1-1 | few | TRBV7-2 | TGTGCCAGCAGCGCCGCCCCCCAGGGGTATACTGAAGCTTTCTTT | CASSAAPQGYTEAFF
TRBD2 | TRBJ2-3 | . | TRBV28 | TGTGCCAGCAGTTTATGGGGCGGGAGGGGACATACGCAGTATTTT | CASSLWGGRGHTQYF
. | TRBJ2-7 | . | TRBV4-1 | TGCGCCAGCAGCCAAGATAGAGGCTCGAACTACGAGCAGTACTTC | CASSQDRGSNYEQYF
TRBD2 | TRBJ2-3 | . | TRBV10-2 | TGCGCCAGCAGTGGGACTAGCGGCACAGATACGCAGTATTTT | CASSGTSGTDTQYF
. | TRBJ2-3 | few | TRBV4-3 | TGCGCCAGCAGCCTGATACAGGGCACAGATACGCAGTATTTT | CASSLIQGTDTQYF
. | TRBJ1-1 | . | TRBV10-3 | TGTGCCATCAGTGTATCGACTCGGAACACTGAAGCTTTCTTT | CAISVSTRNTEAFF
. | TRBJ2-7 | . | TRBV9 | TGTGCCAGCAGCGTAGGCCCTCTCTTGGGCGAGCAGTACTTC | CASSVGPLLGEQYF
. | TRBJ2-3 | . | TRBV5-4 | TGTGCCAGCAGCTTGACTGAGACAGATACGCAGTATTTT | CASSLTETDTQYF
. | TRBJ1-5 | . | TRBV7-6 | TGTGCCAGCAGCTTAGGAGGGGGCAATCAGCCCCAGCATTTT | CASSLGGGNQPQHF
TRBD1 | TRBJ1-1 | few | TRBV19 | TGTGCCAGTAGGTCTCTAGGCGACAGGGTTGAAGCTTTCTTT | CASRSLGDRVEAFF
TRBD1 | TRBJ2-7 | . | TRBV27 | TGTGCCAGCAGCCAACAGGGGGCAGCCTACGAGCAGTACTTC | CASSQQGAAYEQYF
TRBD2 | TRBJ2-1 | . | TRBV29-1 | TGCAGCGTTGAATTCTTAGCGGGAAAGAGGTACAATGAGCAGTTCTTC | CSVEFLAGKRYNEQFF
TRBD1 | TRBJ2-7 | . | TRBV19 | TGTGCCAGTAGTGGCACAGGGGGTCCCTACGAGCAGTACTTC | CASSGTGGPYEQYF
. | TRBJ1-1 | . | TRBV6-1 | TGTGCCAGCAGTCGCCCGGGCGTCACTGAAGCTTTCTTT | CASSRPGVTEAFF
. | TRBJ2-1 | . | TRBV30 | TGTGCCTGGAGTGTACGTCTGAGCTCCTACAATGAGCAGTTCTTC | CAWSVRLSSYNEQFF
TRBD1 | TRBJ1-2 | . | TRBV5-1 | TGCGCCAGCAGCCGGACGCGGGACAGGGAATTATCTGGCTACACCTTC | CASSRTRDRELSGYTF
TRBD1 | TRBJ2-1 | once | TRBV5-4 | TGTGCCAGCAGCTTGACAGGGGGCAATGAGCAGTTCTTC | CASSLTGGNEQFF
TRBD2 | TRBJ2-7 | . | TRBV7-2 | TGTGCCAGCAGAACACTAGCGGGGAGATACGAGCAGTACTTC | CASRTLAGRYEQYF
. | TRBJ2-3 | . | TRBV4-1 | TGTGCCAGCAGCCAAGTAGGGGGTGGTGATACGCAGTATTTT | CASSQVGGGDTQYF
TRBD2 | TRBJ2-2 | . | TRBV5-6 | TGTGCCAGCAGCTTGGGACGGGAGGGTACCGGGGAGCTGTTTTTT | CASSLGREGTGELFF
. | TRBJ1-2 | few | TRBV12-5 | TGTGCTAGTGGACCCCCGGGGCGACTCTATGGCTACACCTTC | CASGPPGRLYGYTF
TRBD2 | TRBJ2-3 | . | TRBV18 | TGTGCCAGCTCGCCCGGTCCTTCTAGCGGGAGAACGCAGTATTTT | CASSPGPSSGRTQYF
TRBD1 | TRBJ2-3 | . | TRBV7-9 | TGTGCCAGCAGTAGACAGGGCACCTCCACAGATACGCAGTATTTT | CASSRQGTSTDTQYF
. | TRBJ2-2 | . | TRBV18 | TGTGCCAGCTCACGAAGCGGCGGGGAGCTGTTTTTT | CASSRSGGELFF
TRBD1 | TRBJ1-5 | . | TRBV6-1 | TGTGCCAGCAGTTCGGACAGGGCTAGCAATCAGCCCCAGCATTTT | CASSSDRASNQPQHF
. | TRBJ2-7 | medium-sized | TRBV30 | TGTGCCTGGAGTGTACTTTACGGGTCCCCAACCTACGAGCAGTACTTC | CAWSVLYGSPTYEQYF